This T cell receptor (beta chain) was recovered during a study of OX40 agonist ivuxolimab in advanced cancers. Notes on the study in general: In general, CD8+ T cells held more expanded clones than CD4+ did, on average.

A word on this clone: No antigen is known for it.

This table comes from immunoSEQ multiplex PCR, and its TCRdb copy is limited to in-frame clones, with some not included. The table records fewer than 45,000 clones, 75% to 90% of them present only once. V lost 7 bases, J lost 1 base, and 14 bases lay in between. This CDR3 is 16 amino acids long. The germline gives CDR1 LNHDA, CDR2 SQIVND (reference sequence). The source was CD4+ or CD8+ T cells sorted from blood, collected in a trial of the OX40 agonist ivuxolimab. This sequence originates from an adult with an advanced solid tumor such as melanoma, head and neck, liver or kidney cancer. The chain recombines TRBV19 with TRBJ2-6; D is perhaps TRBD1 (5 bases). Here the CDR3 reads CASTTQGRSGANVLTF. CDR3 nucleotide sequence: TGTGCCAGTACCACGCAGGGTCGATCTGGGGCCAACGTCCTGACTTTC.